The TCR beta chain under discussion was sequenced for a study of T cells after yellow fever vaccination. Study-wide findings and caveats: There was a possibility that FACS-sorted repertoires contained abundant clonotypes contaminating from the bulk population. Across the CD4 and CD8 compartments, a small share of clonotypes was present in both.

CDR1 and CDR2 from the germline V gene are MNHNS and SASEGT. The CDR3 extends over 15 amino acids. After removal of 0 bases from V and 9 bases from J, the junction contained 7 bases not matched to a gene. Remarks on this clonotype: The antigen is undetermined.

Generation of TCR cDNA used 5'RACE template switching (which added a universal primer site and UMIs). TCRdb fed the 5' RACE reads into MiXCR, producing one record per CDR3 protein. This table holds some 300,000 distinct CDR3 sequences, about 10% found once. The chain links TRBV6-1 to TRBJ2-1; TRBD2 agrees at 8 bases. The clonotype comes from a man between 18 and 29 years old who received the YFV17D yellow fever vaccine. The starting material was CD4+ T cells sorted from PBMCs, obtained 5 days after the yellow fever booster vaccination. CDR3 loop: CASSEARSGGREQFF. Here the CDR3 DNA reads TGTGCCAGCAGTGAAGCCCGAAGCGGGGGTCGTGAGCAGTTCTTC.